This T cell receptor beta chain was captured by sequencing in a study of cytomegalovirus exposure and HLA in healthy donors. As for this clone: Its antigen remains unknown.

Whole-study findings and limits: First-cohort TCR clusters tended to co-occur in the approximately 110 validation repertoires, a later analysis found.

CDR3 size: 17 residues. Germline CDR1 and CDR2: SGHDT and YYEEEE. Trimming took off 3 bases at V and 10 bases at J, with 23 bases between the two ends. Sequenced by immunoSEQ multiplex PCR; TCRdb stores in-frame clones only, minus some. The data hold approximately 260,000 clones, with about 86% observed a single time. The material sequenced was PBMCs. This chain links TRBV5-6 with TRBJ1-6; unclear D gene. The receptor was derived from a young woman in good health and CMV-seronegative. CDR3 coding DNA: TGTGCCAGCAGCTCACCTTATACCGGACTTCAAGGGTCACCCCTCCACTTT. Translating it yields CASSSPYTGLQGSPLHF.